The 21 T cell receptor beta chains presented below share a single source sample, sequenced in a study of blood T cell repertoires in COVID-19. Assay: immunoSEQ multiplex PCR; the TCRdb copy retains only in-frame clones and omits some. The table records 230,000 or so clones, 86% of them present only once. The sample was PBMCs or T cells enriched from blood (not recorded which). The receptors were sampled from a middle-aged woman with acute COVID-19.

The chain combines TRBV18 with TRBJ2-1, with 9 bases lining up with TRBD1. CDR3 length: 14 residues. In germline, CDR1 is KGHSH, CDR2 LQKENI. Germline trimming cut 6 bases from V and 6 bases from J; bases unmatched to any gene: 6. The CDR3 protein is CASSTDRGGNEQFF. As DNA, the CDR3 is TGTGCCAGCTCGACGGACAGGGGAGGCAATGAGCAGTTCTTC.

V gene TRBV15 combines with J gene TRBJ2-3; 8 positions agree with TRBD1. Germline CDR1 is LNHNV and CDR2 is YYDKDF (reference sequence). CDR3 length equals 19 residues. V shed 4 bases, J shed 5 bases, and the junction held 20 bases outside the gene matches. The CDR3 DNA follows: TGTGCCACCAGCACAATCCTAAGCCCAGGCCAGGGGGCTGTAGATACGCAGTATTTT. Translating gives CATSTILSPGQGAVDTQYF. Using reference TRBV15 and TRBJ2-3 for the parts outside the CDR3, the full variable domain is DAMVIQNPRYQVTQFGKPVTLSCSQTLNHNVMYWYQQKSSQAPKLLFHYYDKDFNNEADTPDNFQSRRPNTSFCFLDIRSPGLGDTAMYLCATSTILSPGQGAVDTQYFGPGTRLTVL.

Only a few counts were recorded for this clone. The J gene is TRBJ1-4, the V gene TRBV5-1; D not resolved. The CDR3 is made up of 14 amino acids. V lost 0 bases and J 8 bases, leaving 11 bases between the germline ends. Germline CDR1 reads SGHRS; CDR2 reads YFSETQ. The chain's CDR3 is CASSLDGIGEKLFF. CDR3 coding DNA: TGCGCCAGCAGCTTGGACGGGATCGGAGAAAAACTGTTTTTT. Combining the CDR3 with reference TRBV5-1 and TRBJ1-4 gives the whole variable domain KAGVTQTPRYLIKTRGQQVTLSCSPISGHRSVSWYQQTPGQGLQFLFEYFSETQRNKGNFPGRFSGRQFSNSRSEMNVSTLELGDSALYLCASSLDGIGEKLFFGSGTQLSVL.

V and J are TRBV7-2 and TRBJ1-4; 9 bases are a match to TRBD1. Germline-derived CDR1 and CDR2 are SGHTA and FQGNSA. V lost 7 bases to trimming and J lost 4 bases; unmatched junction nucleotides: 7. The CDR3 length is 15 residues. The CDR3 loop is CASNTDRGINEKLFF. In DNA form, the CDR3 reads TGTGCCAGCAACACGGACAGGGGAATTAATGAAAAACTGTTTTTT.

The chain joins TRBV3-1 (or the pseudogene TRBV3-2) to TRBJ2-3; D is possibly TRBD2 (5 bases). Trimming took 4 bases from V and 5 from J, leaving 10 bases between them. Germline-derived CDR1 and CDR2 are LGHDT and YNNKEL (reference sequence). The CDR3 loop spans 13 amino acids. This CDR3 is CASSPGWGDTQYF. In DNA, the CDR3 is TGTGCCAGCAGCCCGGGGTGGGGAGATACGCAGTATTTT.

The chain combines TRBV18 with TRBJ1-1, with D unresolved. V was trimmed by 2 bases and J by 4 bases, leaving 11 bases between them. The germline gives CDR1 KGHSH, CDR2 LQKENI. The CDR3 is made up of 14 amino acids. The CDR3 sequence is CASSPSQAGTEAFF. CDR3 sequence (DNA): TGTGCCAGCTCACCAAGCCAGGCGGGCACTGAAGCTTTCTTT.

The V and J genes are TRBV19 and TRBJ1-2, with 10 bases identical to TRBD1. Per germline, CDR1 LNHDA and CDR2 SQIVND (reference sequence). The CDR3 spans 15 residues. The J segment lost 4 bases and the V segment lost 3 bases, leaving 5 bases of the junction unmatched. The CDR3 nucleotides are TGTGCCAGTAGTATTTATGGGACAGGGGTCTATGGCTACACCTTC. Its translation: CASSIYGTGVYGYTF.

The chain links TRBV7-2 to TRBJ1-1; D gene uncertain. Between the trimmed V and J ends, which lost 0 bases and 4 bases, there was a span of 9 bases. CDR3 length equals 14 residues. Germline loops: CDR1 SGHTA, CDR2 FQGNSA. In DNA form, the CDR3 reads TGTGCCAGCAGCTTAGCCGGCGGCGGCACTGAAGCTTTCTTT. Its protein product is CASSLAGGGTEAFF.

The V gene is TRBV5-1, the J gene TRBJ1-2; 12 bases are a match to TRBD1. The V gene end was trimmed by 4 bases and the J gene end by 4 bases; junction bases not matched to a gene: 11. Germline CDR1 and CDR2: SGHRS and YFSETQ. The CDR3 extends over 17 amino acids. The CDR3 reads CASSPGTGGKIVYGYTF. The DNA of the CDR3 is TGCGCCAGCAGCCCGGGGACAGGGGGCAAGATCGTCTATGGCTACACCTTC.

This clone has only a few counts. The V gene is TRBV6-1, the J gene TRBJ2-7; 7 nucleotides agree with TRBD1. The V segment lost 3 bases and the J segment 3 bases; nucleotides outside the gene matches: 8. The CDR3 loop spans 15 amino acids. Germline values: CDR1 MNHNS, CDR2 SASEGT. CDR3 amino acids: CASSEAAGGIYEQYF. The CDR3 DNA sequence: TGTGCCAGCAGTGAGGCGGCAGGGGGTATCTACGAGCAGTACTTC.

V and J are TRBV5-1 and TRBJ2-3; TRBD1 agrees at 9 bases. The CDR3 has 13 residues. In germline, CDR1 is SGHRS, CDR2 YFSETQ. Trimming removed 0 bases from V and 13 bases from J; junction bases left unmatched: 6. The CDR3 sequence: CASSLVWDREEYF. CDR3 coding DNA: TGCGCCAGCAGCTTGGTATGGGACAGGGAGGAGTATTTT.

V gene TRBV5-1 combines with J gene TRBJ2-6; TRBD1 matches at 7 bases. This CDR3 region has 16 residues. V shed 7 bases and J 0 bases; nucleotides not matched to a gene: 7. Germline assignment: CDR1 SGHRS and CDR2 YFSETQ. The CDR3 region has the DNA TGCGCCAGCCAAAAAGGGGGCTTCTCTGGGGCCAACGTCCTGACTTTC. Translating gives CASQKGGFSGANVLTF.

The J gene is TRBJ1-2, the V gene TRBV27, with 8 nucleotides matching TRBD1. This CDR3 comprises 14 residues. The germline CDR1 and CDR2 sequences are MNHEY and SMNVEV (reference sequence). Trimming removed 5 bases from V and 5 bases from J; junction bases left unmatched: 7. For the CDR3, the DNA is TGTGCCAGCAGTCCCCAGGGGGCTCCTTATGGCTACACCTTC. It translates to CASSPQGAPYGYTF.

This clone was counted once. The rearrangement joins TRBV27 to TRBJ1-2; TRBD1 agrees at 7 bases. The CDR3 is 14 amino acids. Per the germline V gene, CDR1 is MNHEY and CDR2 is SMNVEV (reference sequence). The V gene end was trimmed by 2 bases and the J gene end by 4 bases; junction bases not matched to a gene: 4. DNA for the CDR3: TGTGCCAGCAGTTTAATGGCAGGGGGCTATGGCTACACCTTC. Translated, it gives CASSLMAGGYGYTF.

The V call is TRBV5-1, the J call TRBJ2-1; D is unclear. Germline loops: CDR1 SGHRS, CDR2 YFSETQ. The CDR3 length is 14 residues. V was shortened by 0 bases and J by 4 bases, with 8 bases between the two germline ends. CDR3 DNA sequence: TGCGCCAGCAGCTTGGTTGACGGGTACAATGAGCAGTTCTTC. Its translation is CASSLVDGYNEQFF.

The chain uses TRBV15 and TRBJ1-4, with 7 bases identical to TRBD1. V lost 0 bases, J lost 8 bases, and 9 bases stayed unmatched. CDR3 length: 16 residues. Germline-derived CDR1 and CDR2 are LNHNV and YYDKDF (reference sequence). This CDR3 reads CATSRDRGTAGEKLFF. As DNA, the CDR3 is TGTGCCACCAGCAGAGATCGCGGGACAGCCGGGGAAAAACTGTTTTTT.

This chain connects TRBV19 to TRBJ1-2; D is unclear. This CDR3 comprises 15 residues. V dropped 0 bases and J dropped 8 bases, with 16 bases sitting between them. CDR1 LNHDA and CDR2 SQIVND come from the germline V gene (reference sequence). The CDR3 DNA sequence: TGTGCCAGTAGTATAGATCTAAAAGCTACGCTGGGCTACACCTTC. This gives the protein CASSIDLKATLGYTF.

This clone is a singleton in its sample. The chain carries TRBV4-2 and TRBJ1-1; D remains ambiguous. Deletions cut 2 bases from V and 7 bases from J, with 11 bases between. From germline, CDR1 is LGHNA and CDR2 YNFKEQ. This CDR3 has 13 residues. CDR3 amino acids: CASSQTEGGEAFF. The CDR3 DNA reads as TGTGCCAGCAGCCAAACAGAGGGCGGTGAAGCTTTCTTT.

There are a few counts of this clone. The chain carries TRBV27 and TRBJ1-5; maybe TRBD1 (5 bases). V lost 4 bases, J lost 2 bases, and 12 bases lay in between. The germline V gene encodes CDR1 MNHEY and CDR2 SMNVEV (reference sequence). This CDR3 is built from 15 residues. CDR3 coding DNA: TGTGCCAGCAGTTCCCAGGGAGGAGGCAATCAGCCCCAGCATTTT. Amino acids: CASSSQGGGNQPQHF.

The V call is TRBV2, the J call TRBJ2-6; D not certain. This CDR3 is 13 amino acids long. In germline, CDR1 is SNHLY, CDR2 FYNNEI. The CDR3 sequence is CAQATSGANVLTF. For the CDR3, the DNA is TGTGCGCAAGCCACCTCTGGGGCCAACGTCCTGACTTTC.

V is TRBV11-2 and J is TRBJ2-3, with 10 bases that match TRBD2. Germline loops: CDR1 SGHAT, CDR2 FQNNGV. CDR3 length equals 15 residues. The V segment lost 5 bases and the J segment 4 bases; nucleotides outside the gene matches: 6. The CDR3: CASSPGTSASDTQYF. The CDR3 DNA reads as TGTGCCAGCAGCCCCGGGACTAGCGCTTCAGATACGCAGTATTTT.